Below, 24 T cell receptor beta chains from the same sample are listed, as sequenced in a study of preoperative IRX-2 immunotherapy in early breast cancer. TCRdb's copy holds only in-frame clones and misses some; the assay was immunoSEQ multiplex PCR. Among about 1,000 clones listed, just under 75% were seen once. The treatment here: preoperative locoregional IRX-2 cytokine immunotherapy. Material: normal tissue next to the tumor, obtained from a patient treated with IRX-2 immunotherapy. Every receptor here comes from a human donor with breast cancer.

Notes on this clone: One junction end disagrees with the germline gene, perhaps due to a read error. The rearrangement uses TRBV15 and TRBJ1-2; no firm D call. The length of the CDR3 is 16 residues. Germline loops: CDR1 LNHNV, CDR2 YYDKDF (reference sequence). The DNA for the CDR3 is TGTGCCAGCAGCTCCTACCTTTCCGCGGACCTCTATGGCTACACCTTC. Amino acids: CASSSYLSADLYGYTF.

CDR3 sequence: CASSLGTGSYNSPLHF. For the CDR3, the DNA is TGTGCCAGCAGCTTAGGGACAGGCTCCTATAATTCACCCCTCCACTTT. The chain recombines TRBV11-3 with TRBJ1-6; 7 bases agree with TRBD1. The CDR3 is 16 amino acids. Germline V gives CDR1 SGHNT, CDR2 YENEEA. Trimming removed 1 base from V and 0 bases from J; junction bases left unmatched: 0.

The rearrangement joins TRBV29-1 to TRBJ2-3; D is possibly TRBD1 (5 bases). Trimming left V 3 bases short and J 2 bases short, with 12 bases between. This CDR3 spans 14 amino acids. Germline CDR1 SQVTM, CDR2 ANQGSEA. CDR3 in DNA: TGCAGCGTTGAGGCCCGGACAAACACAGATACGCAGTATTTT. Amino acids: CSVEARTNTDTQYF.

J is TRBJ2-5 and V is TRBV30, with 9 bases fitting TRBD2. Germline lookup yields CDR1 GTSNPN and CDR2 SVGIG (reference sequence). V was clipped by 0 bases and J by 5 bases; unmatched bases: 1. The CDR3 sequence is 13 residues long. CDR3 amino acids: CAWSVLAGETQYF. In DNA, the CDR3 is TGTGCCTGGAGTGTACTAGCGGGCGAGACCCAGTACTTC.

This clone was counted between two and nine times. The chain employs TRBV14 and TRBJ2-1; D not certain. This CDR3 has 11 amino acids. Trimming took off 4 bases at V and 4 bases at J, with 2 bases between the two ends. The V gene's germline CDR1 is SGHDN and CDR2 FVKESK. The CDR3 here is CASSLYNEQFF. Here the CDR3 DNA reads TGTGCCAGCAGCCTTTACAATGAGCAGTTCTTC. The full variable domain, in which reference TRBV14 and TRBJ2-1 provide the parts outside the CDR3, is EAGVTQFPSHSVIEKGQTVTLRCDPISGHDNLYWYRRVMGKEIKFLLHFVKESKQDESGMPNNRFLAERTGGTYSTLKVQPAELEDSGVYFCASSLYNEQFFGPGTRLTVL.

This CDR3 is CASSYGGRNEQFF. CDR3 nucleotide sequence: TGTGCCAGCAGTTACGGCGGGAGGAATGAGCAGTTCTTC. The chain is built from TRBV6-8 and TRBJ2-1, with TRBD2 identical over 8 bases. CDR1 is MNHGY, CDR2 SAAAGT, per germline. The CDR3 runs 13 residues. V was clipped by 2 bases and J by 7 bases; unmatched bases: 1.

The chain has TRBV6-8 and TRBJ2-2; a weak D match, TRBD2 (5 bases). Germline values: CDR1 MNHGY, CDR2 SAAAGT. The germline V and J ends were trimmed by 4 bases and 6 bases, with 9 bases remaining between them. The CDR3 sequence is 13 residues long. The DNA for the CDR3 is TGTGCCAGCAGTTTAGGAGGCGCCGGGGAGCTGTTTTTT. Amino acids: CASSLGGAGELFF.

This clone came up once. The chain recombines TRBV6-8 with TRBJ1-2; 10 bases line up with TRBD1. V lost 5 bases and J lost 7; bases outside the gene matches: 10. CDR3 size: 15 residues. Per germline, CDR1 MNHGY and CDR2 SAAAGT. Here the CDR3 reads CASSNPGQGFGGYTF. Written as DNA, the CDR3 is TGTGCCAGCAGTAACCCGGGACAGGGGTTCGGTGGCTACACCTTC.

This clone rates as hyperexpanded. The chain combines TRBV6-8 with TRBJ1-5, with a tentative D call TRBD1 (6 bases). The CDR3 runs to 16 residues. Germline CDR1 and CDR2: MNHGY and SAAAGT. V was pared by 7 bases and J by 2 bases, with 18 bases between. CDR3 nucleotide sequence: TGTGCCAGCATTAGAACCGCGGACAGCGGCAATCAGCCCCAGCATTTT. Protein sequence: CASIRTADSGNQPQHF.

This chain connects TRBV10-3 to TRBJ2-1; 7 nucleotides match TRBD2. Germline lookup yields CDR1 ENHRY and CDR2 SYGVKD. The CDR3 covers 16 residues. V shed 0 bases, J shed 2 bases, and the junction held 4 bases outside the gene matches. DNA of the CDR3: TGTGCCATCAGTGAGTCGATGGCGGGAGCCTACAATGAGCAGTTCTTC. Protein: CAISESMAGAYNEQFF.

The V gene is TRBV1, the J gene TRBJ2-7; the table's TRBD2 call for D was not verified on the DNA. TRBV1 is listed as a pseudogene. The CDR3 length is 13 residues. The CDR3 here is CASSPPAGYEQYF. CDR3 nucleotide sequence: TGCGCCAGCAGCCCACCTGCCGGGTACGAGCAGTACTTC.

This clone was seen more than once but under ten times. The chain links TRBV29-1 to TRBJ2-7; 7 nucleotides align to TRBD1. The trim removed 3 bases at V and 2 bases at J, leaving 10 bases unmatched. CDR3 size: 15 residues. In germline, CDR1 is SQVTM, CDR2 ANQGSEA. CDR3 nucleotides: TGCAGCGTTGAGGGAATATTGGGACAGCCCTACGAGCAGTACTTC. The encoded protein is CSVEGILGQPYEQYF.

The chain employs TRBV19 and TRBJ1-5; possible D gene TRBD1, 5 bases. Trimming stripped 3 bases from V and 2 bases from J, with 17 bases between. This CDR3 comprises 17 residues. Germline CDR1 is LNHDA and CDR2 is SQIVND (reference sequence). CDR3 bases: TGTGCCAGTAGTATCACCTCGGGGGGGGACGGCAATCAGCCCCAGCATTTT. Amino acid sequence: CASSITSGGDGNQPQHF.

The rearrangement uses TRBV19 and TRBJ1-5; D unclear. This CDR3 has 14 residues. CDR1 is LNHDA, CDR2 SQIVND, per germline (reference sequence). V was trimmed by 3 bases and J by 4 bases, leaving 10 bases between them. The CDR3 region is CASSMRGGNQPQHF. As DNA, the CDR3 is TGTGCCAGTAGTATGCGGGGAGGAAATCAGCCCCAGCATTTT.

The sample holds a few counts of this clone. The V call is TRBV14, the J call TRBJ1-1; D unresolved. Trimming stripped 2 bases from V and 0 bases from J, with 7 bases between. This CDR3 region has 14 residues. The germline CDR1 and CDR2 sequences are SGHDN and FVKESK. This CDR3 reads CASSQPGMNTEAFF. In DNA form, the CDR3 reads TGTGCCAGCAGCCAACCGGGCATGAACACTGAAGCTTTCTTT.

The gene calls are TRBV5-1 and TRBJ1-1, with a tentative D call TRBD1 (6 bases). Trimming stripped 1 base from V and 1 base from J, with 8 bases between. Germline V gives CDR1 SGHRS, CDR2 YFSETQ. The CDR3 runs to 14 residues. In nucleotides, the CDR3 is TGCGCCAGCAGCTTGACAGGGACGAACACTGAAGCTTTCTTT. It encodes CASSLTGTNTEAFF.

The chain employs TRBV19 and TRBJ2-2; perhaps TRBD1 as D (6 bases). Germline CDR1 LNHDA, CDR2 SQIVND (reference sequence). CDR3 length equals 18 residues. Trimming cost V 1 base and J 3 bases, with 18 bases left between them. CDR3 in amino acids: CASSIAPIQGYYTGELFF. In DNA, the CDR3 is TGTGCCAGTAGTATAGCCCCTATACAGGGCTATTACACCGGGGAGCTGTTTTTT.

CDR3 region: CAVKEGGRFVDTEAFF. The CDR3, as DNA: TGTGCCGTCAAAGAGGGGGGGCGATTCGTGGACACTGAAGCTTTCTTT. V gene TRBV6-8 combines with J gene TRBJ1-1, with a tentative D call TRBD1 (6 bases). Germline V gives CDR1 MNHGY, CDR2 SAAAGT. The V end lost 11 bases, the J end lost 3 bases, and 25 bases lay between the germline ends. The CDR3 has 16 residues.

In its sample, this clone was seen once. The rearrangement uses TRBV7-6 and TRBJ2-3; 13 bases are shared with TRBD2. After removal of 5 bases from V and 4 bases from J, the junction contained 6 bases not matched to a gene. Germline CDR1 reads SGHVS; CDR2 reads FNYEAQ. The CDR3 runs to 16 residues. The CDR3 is CASSHPGTSGADTQYF. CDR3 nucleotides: TGTGCCAGCAGCCATCCCGGGACTAGCGGGGCAGATACGCAGTATTTT.

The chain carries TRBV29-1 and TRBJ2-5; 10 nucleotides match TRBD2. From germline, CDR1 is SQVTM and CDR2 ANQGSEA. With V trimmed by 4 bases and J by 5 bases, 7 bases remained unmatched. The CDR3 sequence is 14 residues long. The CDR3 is CSVVGLAVFETQYF. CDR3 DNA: TGCAGCGTTGTTGGACTAGCGGTGTTCGAGACCCAGTACTTC. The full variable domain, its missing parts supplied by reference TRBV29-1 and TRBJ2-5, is SAVISQKPSRDICQRGTSLTIQCQVDSQVTMMFWYRQQPGQSLTLIATANQGSEATYESGFVIDKFPISRPNLTFSTLTVSNMSPEDSSIYLCSVVGLAVFETQYFGPGTRLLVL.

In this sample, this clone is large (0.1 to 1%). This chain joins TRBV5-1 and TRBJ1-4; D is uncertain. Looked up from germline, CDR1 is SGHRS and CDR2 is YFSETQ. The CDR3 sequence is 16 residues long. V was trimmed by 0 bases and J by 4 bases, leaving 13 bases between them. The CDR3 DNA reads TGCGCCAGCAGCTTGGAAGGCTCCCCGGGTAATGAAAAACTGTTTTTT. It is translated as CASSLEGSPGNEKLFF. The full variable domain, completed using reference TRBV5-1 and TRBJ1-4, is KAGVTQTPRYLIKTRGQQVTLSCSPISGHRSVSWYQQTPGQGLQFLFEYFSETQRNKGNFPGRFSGRQFSNSRSEMNVSTLELGDSALYLCASSLEGSPGNEKLFFGSGTQLSVL.

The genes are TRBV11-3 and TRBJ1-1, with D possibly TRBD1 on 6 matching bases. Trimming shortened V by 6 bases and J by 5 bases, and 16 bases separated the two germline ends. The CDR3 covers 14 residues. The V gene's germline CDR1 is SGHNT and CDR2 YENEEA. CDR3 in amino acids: CASRPQGLRTEAFF. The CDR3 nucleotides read TGTGCCAGCAGACCACAGGGTTTAAGGACTGAAGCTTTCTTT.

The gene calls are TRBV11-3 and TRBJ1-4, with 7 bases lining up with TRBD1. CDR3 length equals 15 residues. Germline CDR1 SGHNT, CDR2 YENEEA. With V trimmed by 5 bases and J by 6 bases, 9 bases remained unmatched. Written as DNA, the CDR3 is TGTGCCAGCAGCAAAAGACAGGGCTCGGATGAAAAACTGTTTTTT. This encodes CASSKRQGSDEKLFF.

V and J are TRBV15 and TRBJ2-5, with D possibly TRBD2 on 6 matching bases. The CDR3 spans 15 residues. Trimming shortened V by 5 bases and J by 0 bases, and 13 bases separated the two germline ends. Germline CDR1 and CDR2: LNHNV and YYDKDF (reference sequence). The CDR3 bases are TGTGCCACCAGCCACGACGGGGGAGACCAAGAGACCCAGTACTTC. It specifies CATSHDGGDQETQYF.